The entry below describes one T cell receptor beta chain. Its antigen remains undetermined. No clone much larger than this one lies a single base away; base qualities are absent. This record belongs to a study of blood T cells in healthy people across ages (dated by TCRdb to between 2014 and 2017). At the level of the whole study: Template switching captured roughly one uniquely barcoded TCR beta cDNA molecule per two T cells in model experiments. Donors of different ages were randomly distributed across sequencing lanes to avoid experimental bias. Age-related changes in TCR beta repertoire diversity were measured in the study by deep sequencing normalized with unique cDNA molecular identifiers. For two donors (one aged 18 to 30 and one aged 80 or older), the study analyzed two additional independent replicas of 1 million unique cDNA reads from the same blood draw. Four age groups were formed from the donors: young (average 16 years), middle-aged (approximately 42), aged (roughly 59) and long-lived (around 80).

V is trimmed back by 8 bases and J by 3 bases, and the junction contains 2 bases that no gene match accounts for. From cysteine to phenylalanine, the CDR3 is 12 amino acids long. Only CDR3 DNA is held: 36 bases, read in frame from base 1. Looking up the germline V gene (reference sequence) yields CDR1 DFQATT and CDR2 SNEGSKA. The donors were 40 or so Caucasian individuals from Russia, aged roughly 6 to 90 years, who were systemically healthy. Each donor gave about 9.7 milliliters of peripheral blood, drawn into EDTA-treated Vacutainer tubes. Ficoll-Paque density-gradient centrifugation was used to isolate PBMCs, with at least 6.5 million per sample. Total RNA was extracted from PBMCs with Trizol reagent, with at least 5.5 micrograms obtained per sample. The percentages of naive CD45RAhigh/CD27high T cells were determined by flow cytometry on a PBMC aliquot from every donor. The paper as a whole reports these results and caveats: Observed TCR beta diversity correlated strongly with the percentage of naive T cells measured by flow cytometry. Total diversity estimates from one million sequenced T cells were considered lower bounds and underestimates. Compared with the aged group, the long-lived group had more naive CD4+ T cells, fewer expanded clones and increased TCR diversity, suggesting age selection. Because profiling used bulk unsorted PBMCs, naive and antigen-experienced compartments could not be compared conclusively. As age increased, observed TCR beta diversity per million T cells dropped in a roughly linear way, and a significant reduction was already evident by age about 40. Because the CMV infection status of the donors was unknown, age-related changes in expanded clonotypes may potentially have been confounded.

The library was generated by 5' RACE. Sequencing took place on an Illumina HiSeq 2500. The second PCR ran for about 6 to 12 cycles and used a J-beta primer mix along with a sample-barcoded 5' primer. A template-switch 5' adaptor carrying 12 random nucleotides introduced a unique molecular identifier onto each TCR beta cDNA molecule. Each sample yielded at least 3 million CDR3-containing paired-end reads. First-strand cDNA was synthesized from all RNA with the Mint cDNA synthesis kit, primed by a TRBC-specific oligonucleotide. After uracil-DNA glycosylase treatment, a first 18-cycle PCR used universal primers M1SS and BC2_uni_R on all cDNA. Concerning the study's data processing: Normalization of each sample was performed by random selection of 1 million high-quality reads, each carrying a distinct molecular identifier. Reads sharing molecular identifiers were discarded rather than binned into consensus sequences. MiTCR, with a Q25 quality threshold and the strictest error-elimination algorithm, was used for CDR3 identification, clonotype clustering and error correction. A nonparametric unseen species model using Euler transformation provided a lower-bound estimate of total TCR beta diversity. TCRdb reprocessing: public reads trimmed at Q25 with fastp, clones called with MiXCR, in-frame beta chains kept. Merged by CDR3 protein, the rows form single entries marked with the most common genes and DNA. What appears here as the V and J calls and clone size reflects TCRdb's work, not the paper's. This sample gives some 320,000 distinct CDR3 sequences in total; 25% to 30% of them show up just once. The ten largest clonotypes hold approximately 28% of the sample.

This TCR derives from a woman aged 70-85 years in good health. The sample comprised blood. Recombination joined TRBV20-1 with TRBJ2-2; 8 bases in between match TRBD2. The CDR3 in this case is CSLREDTGELFF. Here is the DNA: TGCAGTTTGCGGGAGGACACCGGGGAGCTGTTTTTT.